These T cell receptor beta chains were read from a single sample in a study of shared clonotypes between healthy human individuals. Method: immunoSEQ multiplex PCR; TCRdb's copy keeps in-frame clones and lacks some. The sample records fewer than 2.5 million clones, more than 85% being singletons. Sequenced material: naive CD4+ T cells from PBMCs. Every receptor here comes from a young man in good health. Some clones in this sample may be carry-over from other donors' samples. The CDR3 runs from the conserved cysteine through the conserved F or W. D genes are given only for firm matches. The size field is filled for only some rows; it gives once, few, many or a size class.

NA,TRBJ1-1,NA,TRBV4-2,CASSLGGANTEAFF,TGTGCCAGCAGCCTAGGGGGAGCGAACACTGAAGCTTTCTTT
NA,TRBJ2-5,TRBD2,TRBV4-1,CASSQGPAGGETQYF,TGCGCCAGCAGCCAAGGTCCAGCGGGAGGGGAGACCCAGTACTTC
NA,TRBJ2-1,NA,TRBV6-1,CASVDHGEQFF,TGTGCCAGCGTTGATCACGGTGAGCAGTTCTTC
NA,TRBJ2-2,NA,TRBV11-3,CASSSPFGELFF,TGTGCCAGCAGCTCTCCATTCGGGGAGCTGTTTTTT
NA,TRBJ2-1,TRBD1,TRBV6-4,CASSDSIGQGPNEQFF,TGTGCCAGCAGTGACTCGATAGGACAGGGCCCTAATGAGCAGTTCTTC
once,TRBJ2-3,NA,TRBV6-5,CASSWTSDTDTQYF,TGTGCCAGCAGTTGGACATCGGACACAGATACGCAGTATTTT
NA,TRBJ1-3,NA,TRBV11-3,CASSLGASSGNTIYF,TGTGCCAGCAGCTTAGGGGCCAGCTCTGGAAACACCATATATTTT
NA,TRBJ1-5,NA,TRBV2,CASSQGLVEPQHF,TGTGCCAGCAGCCAGGGGTTGGTAGAGCCCCAGCATTTT
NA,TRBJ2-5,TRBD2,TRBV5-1,CASSLSPSGPEQETQYF,TGCGCCAGCAGCTTGAGTCCTAGCGGGCCTGAACAAGAGACCCAGTACTTC
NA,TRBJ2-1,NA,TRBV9,CASSVAPGPYNEQFF,TGTGCCAGCAGCGTAGCTCCGGGGCCCTACAATGAGCAGTTCTTC
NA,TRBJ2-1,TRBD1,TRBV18,CASSPPKGQGTYNEQFF,TGTGCCAGCTCACCGCCTAAGGGACAGGGAACCTACAATGAGCAGTTCTTC
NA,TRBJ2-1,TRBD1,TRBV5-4,CASSLEGTAFNEQFF,TGTGCCAGCAGCTTGGAGGGGACAGCCTTCAATGAGCAGTTCTTC
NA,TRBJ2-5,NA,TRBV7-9,CASSQFGVQETQYF,TGTGCCAGCAGCCAGTTCGGGGTCCAAGAGACCCAGTACTTC
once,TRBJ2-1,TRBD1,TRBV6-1,CASSRTGPTYNEQFF,TGTGCCAGCAGTCGGACAGGACCCACCTACAATGAGCAGTTCTTC
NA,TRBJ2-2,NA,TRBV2,CASSISLMGIYGELFF,TGTGCCAGCAGTATTTCCCTCATGGGAATCTACGGGGAGCTGTTTTTT
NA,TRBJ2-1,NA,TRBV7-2,CASSLDWSYNEQFF,TGTGCCAGCAGCTTAGACTGGTCCTACAATGAGCAGTTCTTC
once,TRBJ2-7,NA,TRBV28,CASAESRDKYEQYF,TGTGCCAGCGCCGAATCCAGGGACAAATACGAGCAGTACTTC
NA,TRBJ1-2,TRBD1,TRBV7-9,CASSSGDRGKTF,TGTGCCAGCAGCTCTGGGGACAGGGGTAAAACCTTC
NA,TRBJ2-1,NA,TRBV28,CASTARRGSYNEQFF,TGTGCCAGCACGGCGAGGAGGGGCTCCTACAATGAGCAGTTCTTC
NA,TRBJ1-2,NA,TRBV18,CASSPYGTGNYGYTF,TGTGCCAGCTCACCATATGGCACAGGGAACTATGGCTACACCTTC